The clone carrying this T cell receptor (beta chain) came up many times. Per germline, CDR1 LNHDA and CDR2 SQIVND (reference sequence). This CDR3 contains 15 residues. The ends were cut back, 6 bases at V and 2 bases at J, with 14 bases in the middle. The data stem from a study of regulatory T cells in long-lasting Graves disease. Described time point: newly diagnosed GD, antithyroid drugs for less than 3 months. From RNA extracted from PBMCs, the TCR library was made. The authors built TCR beta libraries using iRepertoire HTBI primers and Arm-PCR of CDR3 regions. One entry per CDR3 protein, called by TCRdb with MiXCR from the multiplex PCR reads. Altogether about 520,000 distinct CDR3 sequences are present, around 12% being singletons, with the ten largest covering approximately 9.6%. The same data also contributed to another study, on T cells in Graves' hyperthyroidism and ophthalmopathy.

This clonotype originated in a woman aged 25 to 45 with Graves disease. This rearrangement joins TRBV19 to TRBJ2-1; D is perhaps TRBD2 (6 bases). Sequences were derived from peripheral blood mononuclear cells (PBMCs), sampled at new diagnosis, from a patient treated with antithyroid drugs. CDR3 nucleotides: TGTGCCAGTAGCGTAGGGACTTCCCCCTACAATGAGCAGTTCTTC. Translated: CASSVGTSPYNEQFF. Full variable domain (remainder filled in from reference TRBV19 and TRBJ2-1): DGGITQSPKYLFRKEGQNVTLSCEQNLNHDAMYWYRQDPGQGLRLIYYSQIVNDFQKGDIAEGYSVSREKKESFPLTVTSAQKNPTAFYLCASSVGTSPYNEQFFGPGTRLTVL.